One and the same sample provided the 10 T cell receptor beta chains below, sequenced in a study of T cells in Graves' hyperthyroidism and ophthalmopathy (dated 2019 in TCRdb). Library generation was performed with multiplex PCR. The sequencing machine was an Illumina HiSeq 2000. TCR beta CDR3 regions were amplified from RNA transcripts. For the first round of RT-PCR on the TCR CDR3, the HTBI primer set was used together with the Qiagen OneStep RT-PCR kit. The raw public reads went through TCRdb reprocessing: fastp at Q25, MiXCR clone calling, in-frame beta chains kept. Each entry is one CDR3 protein sequence, shown with its most common DNA and genes. Present in this sample are about 590,000 distinct CDR3 sequences, 15% to 19% of which were seen just once. The ten biggest clones cover under 8% of the sample. The sequenced sample consisted of blood. These receptors all stem from a woman aged 25 to 39 with Graves' hyperthyroidism.

At least ten counts were recorded for this clonotype. The rearrangement joins TRBV28 to TRBJ1-1, with D perhaps TRBD1 (5 bases). Trimming cost V 2 bases and J 5 bases, with 12 bases left between them. The CDR3 is made up of 14 amino acids. Germline CDR1 and CDR2: MDHEN and SYDVKM. The CDR3 nucleotides are TGTGCCAGCAGTTTACGGGGCTGGGGAACTGAAGCTTTCTTT. Protein: CASSLRGWGTEAFF.

The chain has TRBV6-1 and TRBJ2-1, with 12 bases matching TRBD2. Germline-derived CDR1 and CDR2 are MNHNS and SASEGT. The CDR3 is made up of 16 amino acids. V trimming: 6 bases; J trimming: 7 bases; junction bases outside the gene matches: 10. CDR3 nucleotide sequence: TGTGCCAGCAGCCGGACTAGCGGGATCCTTGTAAATGAGCAGTTCTTC. Translated: CASSRTSGILVNEQFF.

This clonotype was seen many times. This CDR3 reads CASSPFSYGSSVAFF. CDR3 nucleotides: TGTGCCAGCAGCCCCTTTTCGTATGGTTCGAGTGTAGCTTTCTTT. The chain combines TRBV7-6 with TRBJ1-1; D unresolved. Germline CDR1 reads SGHVS; CDR2 reads FNYEAQ. V was clipped by 5 bases and J by 10 bases, with 23 bases between them. The CDR3 totals 15 residues. The full variable domain, in which reference TRBV7-6 and TRBJ1-1 provide the parts outside the CDR3, is GAGVSQSPRYKVTKRGQDVALRCDPISGHVSLYWYRQALGQGPEFLTYFNYEAQQDKSGLPNDRFSAERPEGSISTLTIQRTEQRDSAMYRCASSPFSYGSSVAFFGQGTRLTVV.

This clonotype showed up many times. The rearrangement uses TRBV3-1 and TRBJ2-2, with 8 bases identical to TRBD2. The CDR3 contains 15 residues. The J segment lost 5 bases and the V segment lost 0 bases, leaving 2 bases of the junction unmatched. In germline, CDR1 is LGHDT, CDR2 YNNKEL (reference sequence). CDR3 DNA sequence: TGTGCCAGCAGCCAAGATCCGGGAGGGACCGGGGAGCTGTTTTTT. Translating gives CASSQDPGGTGELFF. Variable domain in full (rest from reference TRBV3-1 and TRBJ2-2): DTAVSQTPKYLVTQMGNDKSIKCEQNLGHDTMYWYKQDSKKFLKIMFSYNNKELIINETVPNRFSPKSPDKAHLNLHINSLELGDSAVYFCASSQDPGGTGELFFGEGSRLTVL.

The chain combines TRBV27 with TRBJ2-1; D may be TRBD1 (5 bases). Trimming cost V 5 bases and J 8 bases, with 13 bases left between them. Per the germline V gene, CDR1 is MNHEY and CDR2 is SMNVEV (reference sequence). The CDR3 has 13 residues. CDR3 in amino acids: CASSPRTWDEQFF. Written as DNA, the CDR3 is TGTGCCAGCAGTCCCCGGACATGGGATGAGCAGTTCTTC.

In this sample, this clonotype turned up many times. The chain employs TRBV6-1 and TRBJ2-1, with D perhaps assigned TRBD1 or TRBD2 (7 bases each). V dropped 2 bases and J dropped 0 bases, with 17 bases sitting between them. This CDR3 spans 18 amino acids. Looked up from germline, CDR1 is MNHNS and CDR2 is SASEGT. Here the CDR3 reads CASSEFQGGRSSYNEQFF. The DNA for the CDR3 is TGTGCCAGCAGTGAATTCCAGGGGGGGAGGAGCTCCTACAATGAGCAGTTCTTC.

The CDR3, as DNA: TGTGCTAGTGCCCTGGGAGCGGGGATAGATACGCAGTATTTT. Translating gives CASALGAGIDTQYF. The chain recombines TRBV12-5 with TRBJ2-3, with 7 bases aligning to TRBD2. This CDR3 comprises 14 residues. Germline CDR1 and CDR2: LGHNT and FRNRAP. V lost 7 bases to trimming and J lost 5 bases; unmatched junction nucleotides: 9.

This clonotype was counted at least ten times. The gene calls are TRBV3-1 and TRBJ1-5; no reliable D call. In germline, CDR1 is LGHDT, CDR2 YNNKEL (reference sequence). The V end was cut by 1 base, the J end by 6 bases, with 19 bases between. CDR3 size: 17 residues. The CDR3 spells CASSQGGGRGGGQPQHF. DNA of the CDR3: TGTGCCAGCAGCCAAGGGGGAGGCCGGGGTGGCGGTCAGCCCCAGCATTTT. The full variable domain, in which reference TRBV3-1 and TRBJ1-5 provide the parts outside the CDR3, is DTAVSQTPKYLVTQMGNDKSIKCEQNLGHDTMYWYKQDSKKFLKIMFSYNNKELIINETVPNRFSPKSPDKAHLNLHINSLELGDSAVYFCASSQGGGRGGGQPQHFGDGTRLSIL.

This clonotype was recorded a few times. The V call is TRBV19, the J call TRBJ2-3; 8 bases map to TRBD2. The junction had 9 bases not matched to a gene; V was cut back by 3 bases and J by 1 base. The CDR3 contains 17 residues. Germline V gene lookup returns CDR1 LNHDA and CDR2 SQIVND (reference sequence). CDR3: CASSIGRSGSGTDTQYF. The CDR3 coding sequence is TGTGCCAGTAGTATCGGTCGCAGCGGGAGTGGCACAGATACGCAGTATTTT.

Comment on this clonotype: A much larger clone differs by one base, so this may be a read error. The V gene is TRBV20-1, the J gene TRBJ2-7; 9 bases align to TRBD1. The DNA matches TRBJ2-1 better at its end, which makes the J call doubtful. CDR1 and CDR2 (germline): DFQATT, SNEGSKA (reference sequence). This CDR3 is built from 15 residues. The CDR3 DNA reads as TGCAGTGCCCGCTTCGGCGGGACAGGGACCTACGAGCAGTTCTTC. Amino acids: CSARFGGTGTYEQFF.